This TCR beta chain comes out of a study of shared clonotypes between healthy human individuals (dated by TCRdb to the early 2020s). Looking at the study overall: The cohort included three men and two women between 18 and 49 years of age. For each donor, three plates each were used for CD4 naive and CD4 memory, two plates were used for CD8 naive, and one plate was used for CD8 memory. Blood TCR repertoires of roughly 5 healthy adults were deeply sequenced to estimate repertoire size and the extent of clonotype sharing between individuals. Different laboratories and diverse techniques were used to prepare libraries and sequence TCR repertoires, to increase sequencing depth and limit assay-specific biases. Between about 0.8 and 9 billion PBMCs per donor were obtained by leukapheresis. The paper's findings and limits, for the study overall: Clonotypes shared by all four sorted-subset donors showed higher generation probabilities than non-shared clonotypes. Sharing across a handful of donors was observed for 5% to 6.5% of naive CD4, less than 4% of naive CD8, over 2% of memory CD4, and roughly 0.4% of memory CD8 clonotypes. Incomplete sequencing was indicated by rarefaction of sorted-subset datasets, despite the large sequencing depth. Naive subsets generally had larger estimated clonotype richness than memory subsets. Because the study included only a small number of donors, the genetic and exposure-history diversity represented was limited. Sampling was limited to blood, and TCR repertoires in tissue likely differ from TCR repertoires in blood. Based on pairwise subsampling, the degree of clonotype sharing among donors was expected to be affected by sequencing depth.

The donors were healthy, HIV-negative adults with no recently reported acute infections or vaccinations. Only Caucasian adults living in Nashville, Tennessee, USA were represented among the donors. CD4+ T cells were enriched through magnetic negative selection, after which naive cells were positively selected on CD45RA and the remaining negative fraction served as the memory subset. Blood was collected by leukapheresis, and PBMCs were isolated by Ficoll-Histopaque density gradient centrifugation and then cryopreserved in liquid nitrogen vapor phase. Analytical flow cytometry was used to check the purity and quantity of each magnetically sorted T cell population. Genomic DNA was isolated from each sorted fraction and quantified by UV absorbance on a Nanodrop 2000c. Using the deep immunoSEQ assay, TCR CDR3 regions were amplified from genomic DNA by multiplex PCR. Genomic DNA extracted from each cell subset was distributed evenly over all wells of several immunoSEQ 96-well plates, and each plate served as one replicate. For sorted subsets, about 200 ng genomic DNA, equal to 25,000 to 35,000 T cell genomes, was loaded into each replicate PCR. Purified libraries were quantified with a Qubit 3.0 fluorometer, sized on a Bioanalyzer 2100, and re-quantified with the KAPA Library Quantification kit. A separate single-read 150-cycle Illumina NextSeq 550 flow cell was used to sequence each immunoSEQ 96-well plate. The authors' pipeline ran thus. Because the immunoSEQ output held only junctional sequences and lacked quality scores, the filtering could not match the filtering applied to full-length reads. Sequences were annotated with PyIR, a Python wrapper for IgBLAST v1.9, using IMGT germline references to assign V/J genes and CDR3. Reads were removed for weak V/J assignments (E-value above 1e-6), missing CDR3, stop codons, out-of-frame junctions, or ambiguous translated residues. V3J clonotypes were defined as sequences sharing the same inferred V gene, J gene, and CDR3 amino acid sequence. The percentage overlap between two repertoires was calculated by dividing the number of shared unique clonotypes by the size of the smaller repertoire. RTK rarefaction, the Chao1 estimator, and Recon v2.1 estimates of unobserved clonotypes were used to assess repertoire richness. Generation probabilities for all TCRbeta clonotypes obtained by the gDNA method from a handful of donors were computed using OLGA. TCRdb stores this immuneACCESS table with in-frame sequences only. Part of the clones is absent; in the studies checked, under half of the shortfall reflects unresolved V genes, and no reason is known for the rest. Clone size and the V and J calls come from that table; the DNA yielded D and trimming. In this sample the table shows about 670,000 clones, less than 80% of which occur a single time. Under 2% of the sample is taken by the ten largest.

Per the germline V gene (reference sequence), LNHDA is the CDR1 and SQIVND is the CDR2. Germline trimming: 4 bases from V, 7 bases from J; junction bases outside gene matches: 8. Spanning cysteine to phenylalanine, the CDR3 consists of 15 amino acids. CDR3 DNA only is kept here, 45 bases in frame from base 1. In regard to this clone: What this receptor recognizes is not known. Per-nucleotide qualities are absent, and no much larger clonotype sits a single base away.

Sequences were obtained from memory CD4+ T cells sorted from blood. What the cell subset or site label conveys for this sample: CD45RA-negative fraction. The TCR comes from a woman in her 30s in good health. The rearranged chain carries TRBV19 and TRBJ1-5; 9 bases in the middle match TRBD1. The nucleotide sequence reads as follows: TGTGCCAGTAGTACTCTCGACAGGGGGATACAGCCCCAGCATTTT. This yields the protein CASSTLDRGIQPQHF.